This T cell receptor (beta chain) was sequenced for a study of blood T cells in healthy people across ages. Study-wide results and caveats: With age, beta diversity per million T cells declined roughly linearly, significantly by 30 to 50. Estimates drawn from one million T cells were deemed to understate diversity.

A remark on this clonotype: Its antigen is not identified. A much bigger clone sits one base away, suggesting this may be a read error.

With a J-beta primer mix and a sample-barcoded 5' primer, a second PCR ran about 6 to 11 cycles. Each cDNA molecule was tagged by a template-switch adaptor that had 12 random nucleotides. TCRdb processed the 5' RACE reads anew with MiXCR; each CDR3 protein has one entry. The repertoire holds 1.6 million or so distinct CDR3 sequences, with roughly 32% as singletons. This clonotype was sampled from a woman in her thirties in good health. Sequenced: blood.

CDR3 DNA sequence: TGTGCCAGCAGTTACCCGGTAACAGGGGATCGAGAGACCCAGTACTTC. This gives the protein CASSYPVTGDRETQYF. The chain has TRBV6-6 and TRBJ2-5, with 7 bases lining up with TRBD1. The V gene's germline CDR1 is MNHNY and CDR2 SVGAGI (reference sequence). This CDR3 is 16 amino acids long. Germline trimming cut 2 bases from V and 4 bases from J; bases unmatched to any gene: 10.